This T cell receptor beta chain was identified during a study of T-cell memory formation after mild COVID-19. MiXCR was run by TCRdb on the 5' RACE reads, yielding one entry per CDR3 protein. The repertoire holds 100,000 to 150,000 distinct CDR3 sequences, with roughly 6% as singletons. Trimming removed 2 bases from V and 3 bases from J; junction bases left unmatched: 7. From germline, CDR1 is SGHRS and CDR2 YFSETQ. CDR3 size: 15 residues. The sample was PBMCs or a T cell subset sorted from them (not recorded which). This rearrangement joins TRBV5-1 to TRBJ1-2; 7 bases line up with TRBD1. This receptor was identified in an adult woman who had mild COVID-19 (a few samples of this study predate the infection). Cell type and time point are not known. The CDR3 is CASSLRRTGDYGYTF. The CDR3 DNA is TGCGCCAGCAGCTTACGCCGCACAGGGGACTATGGCTACACCTTC.